This T cell receptor beta chain is from a study of Graves' ophthalmopathy and Graves' hyperthyroidism. Study context: Ophthalmopathy not arising within 18 months of follow-up defined hyperthyroidism as stable.

Between the trimmed V and J ends, which lost 3 bases and 6 bases, there was a span of 12 bases. The CDR3 is 13 residues long. CDR1 and CDR2 (germline): SNHLY, FYNNEI. RNA transcripts yielded amplified TCR beta CDR3 regions. In the first round, RT-PCR was carried out with HTBI primers, and a multiplex PCR formed the second round. Each CDR3 protein gets one entry after TCRdb re-called the multiplex PCR reads with MiXCR. This table holds roughly 1.1 million distinct CDR3 sequences, about 38% found once. This receptor was obtained from an adult man with Graves' hyperthyroidism. V usage is TRBV2 and J usage is TRBJ2-7; D remains ambiguous. Material for sequencing was peripheral blood or thyroid tissue (not recorded which). The CDR3 DNA reads as TGTGCCAGCAGTGATCGCTTTGGGTCCGAGCAGTACTTC. Amino acid sequence: CASSDRFGSEQYF. Complete variable domain (other parts from reference TRBV2 and TRBJ2-7): EPEVTQTPSHQVTQMGQEVILRCVPISNHLYFYWYRQILGQKVEFLVSFYNNEISEKSEIFDDQFSVERPDGSNFTLKIRSTKLEDSAMYFCASSDRFGSEQYFGPGTRLTVT.